Given below is one T cell receptor beta chain in context. The read terminates 3 residues ahead of where the CDR3 ends, so the germline J gene completes it. These data are taken from a study of Tregs in tolerant kidney transplant recipients. The CDR3 extends over 15 amino acids. In germline, CDR1 is LGHNA, CDR2 YNFKEQ. V dropped 1 base and J dropped 4 bases, with 13 bases sitting between them. Clones were sequenced by immunoSEQ multiplex PCR, and TCRdb holds only the in-frame ones, with some missing. The specimen's table records 48,000 or so clones. Specimen: CD4+ T cells from blood, collected before the transplant. The TCR was taken from a human donor who received a combined kidney and bone marrow transplant. The chain carries TRBV4-2 and TRBJ1-1, with a weak D call TRBD1 (6 bases). Incomplete CDR3 DNA: TGTGCCAGCAGCCAAGCGCAGGGAGGGGGCACTGAA. Its protein is CASSQAQGGGTE. The complete CDR3 protein is CASSQAQGGGTEAFF.